This entry lists 8 T cell receptor beta chains sequenced from one sample in a study of cytomegalovirus exposure and HLA in healthy donors. Researchers ran the PCR with 60 Vbeta and 13 Jbeta primers. The repertoire was sequenced with immunoSEQ multiplex PCR; TCRdb's copy has only in-frame clones and lacks some. The sample shows roughly 170,000 clones, about 85% of them seen only once. The sample comprised PBMCs. The receptors originated from a woman between 50 and 59 years old in good health and CMV-seropositive.

The chain combines TRBV19 with TRBJ2-2; unclear D gene. V lost 1 base, J lost 7 bases, and 10 bases lay in between. The CDR3 totals 14 residues. Germline V CDR1 and CDR2: LNHDA, SQIVND (reference sequence). CDR3 sequence: CASSIGPSGGELFF. In DNA, the CDR3 is TGTGCCAGTAGTATAGGTCCCTCGGGCGGGGAGCTGTTTTTT.

This chain connects TRBV11-2 to TRBJ1-1; no firm D call. Trimming stripped 0 bases from V and 1 base from J, with 6 bases between. There are 14 residues in the CDR3. Germline CDR1 reads SGHAT; CDR2 reads FQNNGV. CDR3 nucleotides: TGTGCCAGCAGCTTAGACGCAGGGAACACTGAAGCTTTCTTT. Translating gives CASSLDAGNTEAFF.

This chain links TRBV19 with TRBJ2-7; tentative D call: TRBD2 (7 bases). The V gene's germline CDR1 is LNHDA and CDR2 SQIVND (reference sequence). Trimming removed 3 bases at V and 3 bases at J, with 15 bases between. The CDR3 runs to 15 residues. CDR3 DNA sequence: TGTGCCAGTAGTATTGGGGGGGCGGCCGGCTACGAGCAGTACTTC. The encoded protein is CASSIGGAAGYEQYF. Variable domain in full (rest from reference TRBV19 and TRBJ2-7): DGGITQSPKYLFRKEGQNVTLSCEQNLNHDAMYWYRQDPGQGLRLIYYSQIVNDFQKGDIAEGYSVSREKKESFPLTVTSAQKNPTAFYLCASSIGGAAGYEQYFGPGTRLTVT.

This clone has just a few counts. This sequence joins TRBV19 and TRBJ1-1; D is uncertain. This CDR3 contains 13 residues. The germline gives CDR1 LNHDA, CDR2 SQIVND (reference sequence). Trimming stripped 7 bases from V and 2 bases from J, with 11 bases between. The DNA for the CDR3 is TGTGCCAGTAAGACCGGGTTTAACACTGAAGCTTTCTTT. This gives the protein CASKTGFNTEAFF.

V usage is TRBV7-9 and J usage is TRBJ2-7; 10 positions match TRBD2. Germline CDR1 and CDR2: SEHNR and FQNEAQ (reference sequence). The CDR3 has 13 amino acids. The J segment lost 3 bases and the V segment lost 5 bases, leaving 1 base of the junction unmatched. The CDR3 DNA reads TGTGCCAGCAGCGCTAGCGGGAGCTACGAGCAGTACTTC. Translation: CASSASGSYEQYF.

The V call is TRBV11-3, the J call TRBJ2-3; 10 bases are shared with TRBD2. The CDR3 is 14 amino acids. Germline values: CDR1 SGHNT, CDR2 YENEEA. V gave up 5 bases and J gave up 4 bases; unmatched junction bases: 3. The CDR3 sequence is CASSVGLAADTQYF. The CDR3 DNA sequence: TGTGCCAGCAGCGTTGGACTAGCGGCAGATACGCAGTATTTT.

The V and J genes are TRBV19 and TRBJ2-5; 10 bases agree with TRBD2. The V segment lost 2 bases and the J segment 5 bases; nucleotides outside the gene matches: 8. CDR1 is LNHDA, CDR2 SQIVND, per germline (reference sequence). The CDR3 has 16 residues. CDR3 bases: TGTGCCAGTAGTATATCCTCAGCGGGGGGGCCGGAGACCCAGTACTTC. Encoded protein: CASSISSAGGPETQYF.

V gene TRBV5-1 combines with J gene TRBJ2-3; 10 positions agree with TRBD2. The ends lost 0 bases at V and 0 bases at J; junction bases unmatched: 7. The CDR3 contains 18 residues. CDR1 SGHRS and CDR2 YFSETQ come from the germline V gene. Here the CDR3 reads CASSLASGGSSSTDTQYF. CDR3 bases: TGCGCCAGCAGCTTGGCTAGCGGGGGTTCCTCTAGCACAGATACGCAGTATTTT.